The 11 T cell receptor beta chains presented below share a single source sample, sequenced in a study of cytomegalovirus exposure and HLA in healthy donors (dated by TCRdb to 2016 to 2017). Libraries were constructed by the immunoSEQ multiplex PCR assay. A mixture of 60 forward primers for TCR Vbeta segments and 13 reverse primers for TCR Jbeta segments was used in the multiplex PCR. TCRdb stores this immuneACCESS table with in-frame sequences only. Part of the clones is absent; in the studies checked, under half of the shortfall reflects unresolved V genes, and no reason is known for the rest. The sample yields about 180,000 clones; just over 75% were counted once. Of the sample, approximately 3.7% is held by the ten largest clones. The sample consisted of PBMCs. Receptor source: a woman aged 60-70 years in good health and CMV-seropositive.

For the CDR3, the DNA is TGTGCCAGTAGTATCCTGGGGGCTAGGCAAGAGACCCAGTACTTC. Translated, it gives CASSILGARQETQYF. The chain is built from TRBV19 and TRBJ2-5; TRBD1 might be the D (6 bases). Germline values: CDR1 LNHDA, CDR2 SQIVND (reference sequence). Trimming shortened V by 3 bases and J by 2 bases, and 13 bases separated the two germline ends. The length of the CDR3 is 15 residues.

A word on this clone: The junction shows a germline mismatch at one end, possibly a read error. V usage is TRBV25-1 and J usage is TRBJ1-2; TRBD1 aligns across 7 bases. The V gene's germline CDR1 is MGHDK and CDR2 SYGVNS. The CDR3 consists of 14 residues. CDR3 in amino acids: CASSRQGLNYGCTF. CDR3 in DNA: TGTGCCAGCAGCCGACAGGGTTTGAACTATGGCTGCACCTTC.

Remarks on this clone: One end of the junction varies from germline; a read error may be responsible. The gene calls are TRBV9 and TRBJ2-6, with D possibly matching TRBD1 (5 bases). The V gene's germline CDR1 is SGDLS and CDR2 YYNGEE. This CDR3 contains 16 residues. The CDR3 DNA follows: TGTGCCAGCAGCGTAGCTCTCTGGTCTGGGGCCAACGGCCTGACTTTC. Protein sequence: CASSVALWSGANGLTF.

CDR3 loop: CASSLTSRGRDYGYTF. CDR3 nucleotide sequence: TGTGCCAGCAGCTTAACCTCCAGGGGGCGCGACTATGGCTACACCTTC. The chain joins TRBV7-3 to TRBJ1-2; 8 bases line up with TRBD1. V shed 0 bases and J 3 bases; nucleotides not matched to a gene: 6. The CDR3 runs 16 residues. Germline CDR1 reads SGHTA; CDR2 reads FQGTGA.

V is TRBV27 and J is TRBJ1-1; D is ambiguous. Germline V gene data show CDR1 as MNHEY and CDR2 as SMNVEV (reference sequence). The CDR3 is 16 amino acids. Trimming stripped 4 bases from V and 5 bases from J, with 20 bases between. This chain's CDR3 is CASSSLSRGGETEAFF. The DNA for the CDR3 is TGTGCCAGCAGTTCATTGTCGCGGGGTGGAGAAACTGAAGCTTTCTTT.

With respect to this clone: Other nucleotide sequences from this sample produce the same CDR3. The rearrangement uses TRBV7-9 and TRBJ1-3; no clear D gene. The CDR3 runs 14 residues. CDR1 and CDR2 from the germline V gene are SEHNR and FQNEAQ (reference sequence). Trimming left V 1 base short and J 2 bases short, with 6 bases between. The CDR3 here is CASSLGQAGNTIYF. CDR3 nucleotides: TGTGCCAGCAGCTTAGGGCAGGCTGGAAACACCATATATTTT.

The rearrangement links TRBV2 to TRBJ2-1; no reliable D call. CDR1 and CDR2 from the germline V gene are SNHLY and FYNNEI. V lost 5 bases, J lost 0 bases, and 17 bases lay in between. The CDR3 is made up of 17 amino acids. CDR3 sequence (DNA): TGTGCCAGCAGTCCCCGTTACTTGGGCAACTCCTACAATGAGCAGTTCTTC. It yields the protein CASSPRYLGNSYNEQFF.

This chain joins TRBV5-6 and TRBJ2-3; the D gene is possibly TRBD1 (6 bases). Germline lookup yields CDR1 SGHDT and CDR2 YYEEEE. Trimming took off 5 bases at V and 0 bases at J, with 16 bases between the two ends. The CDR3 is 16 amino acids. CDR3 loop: CASRFRQVDSTDTQYF. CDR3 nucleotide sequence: TGTGCCAGCAGATTCCGACAGGTAGATAGCACAGATACGCAGTATTTT.

CDR3 loop: CASSFQNRGAYEQYF. The CDR3 DNA reads as TGTGCCAGCAGTTTCCAAAACAGGGGCGCCTACGAGCAGTACTTC. This chain uses TRBV27 with TRBJ2-7; the match to TRBD1 covers 7 bases. The CDR3 is 15 amino acids. Unmatched junction bases numbered 7, after V lost 3 bases and J lost 2 bases. Germline lookup yields CDR1 MNHEY and CDR2 SMNVEV (reference sequence).

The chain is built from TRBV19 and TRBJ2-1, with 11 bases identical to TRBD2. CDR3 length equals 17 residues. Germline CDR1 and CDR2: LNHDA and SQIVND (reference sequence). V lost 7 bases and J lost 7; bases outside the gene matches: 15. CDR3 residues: CASKGGLAGGLYNEQFF. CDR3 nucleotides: TGTGCCAGTAAAGGGGGGCTAGCGGGGGGTCTTTATAATGAGCAGTTCTTC.

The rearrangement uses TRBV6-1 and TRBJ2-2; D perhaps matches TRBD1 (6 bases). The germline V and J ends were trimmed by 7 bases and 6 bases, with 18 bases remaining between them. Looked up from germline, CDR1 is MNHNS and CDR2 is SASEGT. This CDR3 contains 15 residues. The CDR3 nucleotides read TGTGCCAGCACTGAGACAGGCGGGTCGGCCGGGGAGCTGTTTTTT. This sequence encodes CASTETGGSAGELFF.